Listed here is a single T cell receptor (beta chain). Its antigen is not identified. Those who donated were healthy bone marrow donors. This specimen belongs to a study of cytomegalovirus exposure and HLA in healthy donors. Study-level points and caveats: Data from an earlier analysis indicated that most TCR beta V segments were productive either about 90% or about 30% of the time. In vitro work confirmed that a few CMV-associated chains recognize CMV antigens.

Researchers ran the PCR with 60 Vbeta and 13 Jbeta primers. Sequencing used immunoSEQ multiplex PCR; TCRdb keeps in-frame clones, though not all of them. In the table there are approximately 160,000 clones, roughly 73% of which are singletons. The receptor was derived from a male donor in good health and CMV-seronegative. Material: PBMCs.

The chain's CDR3 is CASREDRGHGYTF. The CDR3 coding sequence is TGTGCCAGCAGGGAGGACAGGGGCCATGGCTACACCTTC. The V gene is TRBV2, the J gene TRBJ1-2, with 9 bases matching TRBD1. CDR1 is SNHLY, CDR2 FYNNEI, per germline. The CDR3 has 13 amino acids. Losses at the gene ends were 6 bases for V and 6 bases for J; bases not matched to a gene: 5.